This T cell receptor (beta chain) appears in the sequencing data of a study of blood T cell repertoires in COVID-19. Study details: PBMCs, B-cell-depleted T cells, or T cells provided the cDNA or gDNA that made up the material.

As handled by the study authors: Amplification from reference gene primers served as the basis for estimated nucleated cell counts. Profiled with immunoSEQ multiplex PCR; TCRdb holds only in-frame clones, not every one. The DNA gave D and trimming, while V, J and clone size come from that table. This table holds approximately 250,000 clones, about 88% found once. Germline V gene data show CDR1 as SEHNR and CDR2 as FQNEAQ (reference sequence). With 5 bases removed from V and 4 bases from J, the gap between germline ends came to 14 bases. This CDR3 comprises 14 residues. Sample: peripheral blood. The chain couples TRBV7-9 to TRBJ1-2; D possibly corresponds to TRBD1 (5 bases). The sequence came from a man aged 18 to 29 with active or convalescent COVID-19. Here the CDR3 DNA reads TGTGCCAGCAGCACAGGAGAGTCCTTCTATGGCTACACCTTC. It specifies CASSTGESFYGYTF.